A single sample is the source of the 32 T cell receptor beta chains below, sequenced in a study of blood T cell repertoires in COVID-19. The data were produced by immunoSEQ multiplex PCR, yet TCRdb's version contains in-frame clones alone and is incomplete. The table lists fewer than 250,000 clones, about 85% of them singletons. Sequences were obtained from PBMCs or T cells enriched from blood (not recorded which). The receptors were gathered from a woman between 35 and 50 years old in a cohort exposed to, infected with or recovered from COVID-19 (not recorded which).

V gene TRBV7-9 combines with J gene TRBJ1-2, with TRBD1 matching over 9 bases. After removal of 5 bases from V and 7 bases from J, the junction contained 14 bases not matched to a gene. Looked up from germline, CDR1 is SEHNR and CDR2 is FQNEAQ (reference sequence). This CDR3 is 16 amino acids long. This chain's CDR3 is CASSPGQGREAAGYTF. The CDR3 nucleotides read TGTGCCAGCAGCCCGGGACAGGGAAGGGAAGCGGCTGGCTACACCTTC.

The V call is TRBV7-6, the J call TRBJ2-7, with 10 bases fitting TRBD2. This CDR3 is 14 amino acids long. Trimming cost V 3 bases and J 4 bases; bases outside gene matches: 3. CDR1 and CDR2 from the germline V gene are SGHVS and FNYEAQ. CDR3 in amino acids: CASSLSGRAYEQYF. The DNA for the CDR3 is TGTGCCAGCAGCTTGAGCGGGAGGGCGTACGAGCAGTACTTC.

The chain carries TRBV27 and TRBJ1-5, with a possible D match to TRBD1 (5 bases). V lost 3 bases and J 4 bases, leaving 10 bases between the germline ends. The germline V gene has CDR1 MNHEY and CDR2 SMNVEV (reference sequence). The CDR3 is 14 amino acids. Here the CDR3 DNA reads TGTGCCAGCAGTTTCAGCAGGGCTAATCAGCCCCAGCATTTT. Residues: CASSFSRANQPQHF.

This chain uses TRBV30 with TRBJ2-1; TRBD2 matches 9 bases. This CDR3 contains 15 residues. CDR1 and CDR2 (germline): GTSNPN, SVGIG (reference sequence). The ends lost 0 bases at V and 6 bases at J; junction bases unmatched: 6. The CDR3 DNA follows: TGTGCCTGGAGTGTAGGGCTAGCGGGAATCAATGAGCAGTTCTTC. It codes for CAWSVGLAGINEQFF.

The J gene is TRBJ1-4, the V gene TRBV13, with 9 bases identical to TRBD1. Germline CDR1 and CDR2: PRHDT and FYEKMQ (reference sequence). This CDR3 has 14 amino acids. With V trimmed by 6 bases and J by 7 bases, 6 bases remained unmatched. CDR3 residues: CASSFGTGSEKLFF. Written as DNA, the CDR3 is TGTGCCAGCAGTTTCGGGACAGGGTCTGAAAAACTGTTTTTT.

V and J are TRBV19 and TRBJ1-2; tentative D call: TRBD1 (6 bases). V was clipped by 5 bases and J by 7 bases, with 20 bases between them. Germline CDR1 LNHDA, CDR2 SQIVND (reference sequence). This CDR3 comprises 15 residues. CDR3 residues: CASSFGQGGRVGYTF. The CDR3 DNA follows: TGTGCCAGTAGTTTTGGCCAAGGGGGGAGGGTTGGCTACACCTTC.

This chain connects TRBV10-3 to TRBJ2-1; 11 nucleotides line up with TRBD2. The germline CDR1 and CDR2 sequences are ENHRY and SYGVKD. V lost 6 bases, J lost 7 bases, and 5 bases stayed unmatched. The CDR3 length is 14 residues. CDR3 DNA: TGTGCCATCAGCCCGGGACTAGCGGCAAATGAGCAGTTCTTC. It codes for CAISPGLAANEQFF.

V gene TRBV10-2 combines with J gene TRBJ1-1, with D possibly TRBD1 on 6 matching bases. Looked up from germline, CDR1 is WSHSY and CDR2 is SAAADI. This CDR3 is 15 amino acids long. With 8 bases removed from V and 0 bases from J, the gap between germline ends came to 16 bases. The CDR3 nucleotides read TGCGCCAGCGGGTCGCGACGGACAGTGAACACTGAAGCTTTCTTT. Translating it yields CASGSRRTVNTEAFF.

This rearrangement joins TRBV25-1 to TRBJ2-3; no firm D call. CDR1 is MGHDK and CDR2 is SYGVNS in the germline V gene. Trimming shortened V by 4 bases and J by 0 bases, and 14 bases separated the two germline ends. CDR3 length equals 16 residues. The CDR3 DNA follows: TGTGCCAGCAGTGTGTTCACTACGTCTAGCACAGATACGCAGTATTTT. This gives the protein CASSVFTTSSTDTQYF.

This rearrangement joins TRBV7-6 to TRBJ1-1; D is unclear. CDR1 and CDR2 (germline): SGHVS, FNYEAQ. Trimming took 4 bases from V and 8 from J, leaving 11 bases between them. The CDR3 loop spans 12 amino acids. The CDR3 loop is CASSSSEAEAFF. The DNA of the CDR3 is TGTGCCAGCAGCTCCAGCGAGGCCGAAGCTTTCTTT.

The rearrangement joins TRBV2 to TRBJ1-2; D gene ambiguous. The CDR3 contains 12 residues. V lost 0 bases and J lost 8, with 7 bases in between. The V gene's germline CDR1 is SNHLY and CDR2 FYNNEI. CDR3 coding DNA: TGTGCCAGCAGTGAAGCTCGCGGCGGCTACACCTTC. Amino acids: CASSEARGGYTF.

This clone was detected once. This sequence joins TRBV4-1 and TRBJ1-2; possible D gene TRBD1, 5 bases. Trimming cost V 3 bases and J 8 bases, with 13 bases left between them. The CDR3 runs to 13 residues. Germline-derived CDR1 and CDR2 are MGHRA and YSYEKL. The DNA of the CDR3 is TGCGCCAGCAGCCATAAGGGGCAGGGAGGCTACACCTTC. Amino acid sequence: CASSHKGQGGYTF.

This clone was observed many times. The genes are TRBV6-2 or TRBV6-3 and TRBJ2-7; 10 bases match TRBD1. The CDR3 contains 15 residues. The V gene's germline CDR1 is MNHEY and CDR2 SVGEGT. V trimming: 6 bases; J trimming: 5 bases; junction bases outside the gene matches: 10. The CDR3 DNA reads as TGTGCCAGCAGCCCCAGGGAGGACAGGGGGGACGAGCAGTACTTC. This encodes CASSPREDRGDEQYF.

This clone was observed a handful of times. The genes are TRBV28 and TRBJ1-5, with 8 bases matching TRBD1. Losses at the gene ends were 6 bases for V and 4 bases for J; bases not matched to a gene: 11. Looked up from germline, CDR1 is MDHEN and CDR2 is SYDVKM. The CDR3 runs to 16 residues. The CDR3 region is CASSKRGQVSNQPQHF. The CDR3 nucleotides are TGTGCCAGCAGCAAAAGGGGACAGGTGTCAAATCAGCCCCAGCATTTT.

V and J are TRBV10-2 and TRBJ2-3; TRBD2 matches at 11 bases. CDR3 size: 15 residues. Losses at the gene ends were 6 bases for V and 3 bases for J; bases not matched to a gene: 5. CDR1 WSHSY and CDR2 SAAADI come from the germline V gene. CDR3 nucleotides: TGCGCCAGCAGAGATAGCGGGAGGGGTACAGATACGCAGTATTTT. Translation gives CASRDSGRGTDTQYF.

This clone was detected only once. The CDR3 coding sequence is TGTGCCAGCAGTTTCGGACAGTACATGAACACTGAAGCTTTCTTT. Its protein is CASSFGQYMNTEAFF. The chain couples TRBV28 to TRBJ1-1, with D possibly matching TRBD1 (6 bases). This CDR3 comprises 15 residues. Germline lookup yields CDR1 MDHEN and CDR2 SYDVKM. Trimming removed 3 bases from V and 0 bases from J, with 11 bases in between.

This chain's CDR3 is CASSPLGGVNTEAFF. CDR3 in DNA: TGCGCCAGCAGCCCCCTTGGAGGGGTTAACACTGAAGCTTTCTTT. The chain uses TRBV4-1 and TRBJ1-1; D might be TRBD1 (5 bases). The CDR3 sequence is 15 residues long. The V and J ends lost 4 bases and 2 bases respectively, with 14 bases between them. Germline assignment: CDR1 MGHRA and CDR2 YSYEKL.

The chain recombines TRBV6-2 or TRBV6-3 with TRBJ2-7; D gene ambiguous. The V gene's germline CDR1 is MNHEY and CDR2 SVGEGT. Trimming took off 2 bases at V and 2 bases at J, with 10 bases between the two ends. The CDR3 sequence is 14 residues long. The CDR3 here is CASSYRGSPYEQYF. The CDR3 DNA follows: TGTGCCAGCAGTTACCGCGGATCCCCCTACGAGCAGTACTTC.

This chain uses TRBV28 with TRBJ2-3; weak D call: TRBD2 (6 bases). Germline V lookup: CDR1 MDHEN, CDR2 SYDVKM. The V end lost 6 bases, the J end lost 4 bases, and 11 bases lay between the germline ends. The CDR3 length is 13 residues. CDR3 loop: CASRSTGADTQYF. CDR3 coding DNA: TGTGCCAGCAGAAGTACGGGGGCAGATACGCAGTATTTT.

V usage is TRBV5-4 and J usage is TRBJ2-6; TRBD1 agrees at 11 bases. Looked up from germline, CDR1 is SGHNT and CDR2 is YYREEE (reference sequence). Unmatched junction bases numbered 3, after V lost 4 bases and J lost 3 bases. The length of the CDR3 is 16 residues. CDR3: CASSPDRGHGANVLTF. In DNA, the CDR3 is TGTGCCAGCAGCCCGGACAGGGGGCATGGGGCCAACGTCCTGACTTTC.

The J gene is TRBJ1-6, the V gene TRBV7-2; 12 bases are shared with TRBD1. The CDR3 is 14 amino acids. Germline V gene sequence: CDR1 SGHTA, CDR2 FQGNSA. Trimming removed 4 bases from V and 11 bases from J; junction bases left unmatched: 3. The CDR3 DNA sequence: TGTGCCAGCAGCTCAGGGACAGGGGGCACACCCCTCCACTTT. Amino acids: CASSSGTGGTPLHF.

The genes are TRBV7-8 and TRBJ2-7; weak D call: TRBD2 (6 bases). The CDR3 contains 18 residues. The germline V gene has CDR1 SGHVS and CDR2 FQNEAQ. Deletions cut 4 bases from V and 2 bases from J, with 24 bases between. CDR3 residues: CASSSQPPMGLPPYEQYF. For the CDR3, the DNA is TGTGCCAGCAGCTCGCAGCCTCCGATGGGACTCCCGCCCTACGAGCAGTACTTC. The full variable domain, its missing parts supplied by reference TRBV7-8 and TRBJ2-7, is GAGVSQSPRYKVAKRGQDVALRCDPISGHVSLFWYQQALGQGPEFLTYFQNEAQLDKSGLPSDRFFAERPEGSVSTLKIQRTQQEDSAVYLCASSSQPPMGLPPYEQYFGPGTRLTVT.

The chain has TRBV7-2 and TRBJ2-1; 10 bases agree with TRBD2. V gave up 8 bases and J gave up 3 bases; unmatched junction bases: 4. This CDR3 has 14 amino acids. Germline assignment: CDR1 SGHTA and CDR2 FQGNSA. The CDR3 DNA reads as TGTGCCAGCCAGCGGGGGGGCCTCTACAATGAGCAGTTCTTC. It encodes CASQRGGLYNEQFF.

This chain connects TRBV7-9 to TRBJ2-5; the match to TRBD1 covers 8 bases. The V segment lost 3 bases and the J segment 5 bases; nucleotides outside the gene matches: 5. The CDR3 runs to 14 residues. In germline, CDR1 is SEHNR, CDR2 FQNEAQ (reference sequence). CDR3 region: CASSLRTGWETQYF. The CDR3 DNA sequence: TGTGCCAGCAGCTTGAGGACAGGGTGGGAGACCCAGTACTTC.

The chain employs TRBV15 and TRBJ2-1; 11 positions agree with TRBD2. The J segment lost 8 bases and the V segment lost 0 bases, leaving 6 bases of the junction unmatched. The V gene's germline CDR1 is LNHNV and CDR2 YYDKDF (reference sequence). The CDR3 contains 16 residues. The CDR3 spells CATSRDGLAGGYEQFF. The DNA of the CDR3 is TGTGCCACCAGCAGAGATGGGCTAGCGGGAGGATATGAGCAGTTCTTC. The full variable domain, completed using reference TRBV15 and TRBJ2-1, is DAMVIQNPRYQVTQFGKPVTLSCSQTLNHNVMYWYQQKSSQAPKLLFHYYDKDFNNEADTPDNFQSRRPNTSFCFLDIRSPGLGDTAMYLCATSRDGLAGGYEQFFGPGTRLTVL.

The gene calls are TRBV5-1 and TRBJ2-1; D remains unclear. The CDR3 covers 14 residues. The V end lost 2 bases, the J end lost 4 bases, and 10 bases lay between the germline ends. Germline CDR1 is SGHRS and CDR2 is YFSETQ. The chain's CDR3 is CASSLQDKYNEQFF. DNA for the CDR3: TGCGCCAGCAGCTTACAAGATAAGTACAATGAGCAGTTCTTC.

V usage is TRBV28 and J usage is TRBJ1-6, with 10 bases fitting TRBD1. The CDR3 runs to 14 residues. Germline assignment: CDR1 MDHEN and CDR2 SYDVKM. V dropped 11 bases and J dropped 5; count of bases not matched to a gene: 6. In DNA form, the CDR3 reads TGTGCCGGGAGGACAGGGGGAAATAATTCACCCCTCCACTTT. Its protein is CAGRTGGNNSPLHF. Supplemented by reference TRBV28 and TRBJ1-6, the full variable domain reads DVKVTQSSRYLVKRTGEKVFLECVQDMDHENMFWYRQDPGLGLRLIYFSYDVKMKEKGDIPEGYSVSREKKERFSLILESASTNQTSMYLCAGRTGGNNSPLHFGNGTRLTVT.

The gene calls are TRBV7-2 and TRBJ2-1; D is uncertain. The CDR3 contains 17 residues. V dropped 1 base and J dropped 0 bases, with 13 bases sitting between them. Per the germline V gene, CDR1 is SGHTA and CDR2 is FQGNSA. The CDR3 DNA follows: TGTGCCAGCAGCTTAGATATAGGCGGATTCTCCTACAATGAGCAGTTCTTC. Its protein product is CASSLDIGGFSYNEQFF.

The V and J genes are TRBV2 and TRBJ2-7; D might be TRBD1 (6 bases). The CDR3 length is 11 residues. V was cut by 8 bases and J by 4 bases, with 9 bases left in between. CDR1 and CDR2 from the germline V gene are SNHLY and FYNNEI. The CDR3 DNA follows: TGTGCCAGCGATAGGGGGTACGAGCAGTACTTC. Its translation is CASDRGYEQYF.

This chain links TRBV19 with TRBJ1-1; no firm D call. CDR3 length equals 14 residues. Germline CDR1 and CDR2: LNHDA and SQIVND (reference sequence). V lost 5 bases to trimming and J lost 0 bases, with 10 bases between them. The CDR3 protein is CASSYYSMNTEAFF. CDR3 DNA: TGTGCCAGTAGTTATTACAGTATGAACACTGAAGCTTTCTTT.

The rearrangement joins TRBV27 to TRBJ1-1; no definite D call. CDR1 is MNHEY and CDR2 is SMNVEV in the germline V gene (reference sequence). The CDR3 consists of 14 residues. V lost 6 bases, J lost 4 bases, and 15 bases lay in between. The CDR3 loop reads CASSRAEASTEAFF. The CDR3 DNA reads TGTGCCAGCAGCCGAGCAGAGGCAAGCACTGAAGCTTTCTTT.

This chain connects TRBV5-1 to TRBJ2-7; D gene uncertain. The CDR3 loop spans 13 amino acids. Germline assignment: CDR1 SGHRS and CDR2 YFSETQ. The V end lost 3 bases, the J end lost 0 bases, and 7 bases lay between the germline ends. CDR3 loop: CASSYGSSYEQYF. The CDR3 coding sequence is TGCGCCAGCAGCTATGGCAGCTCCTACGAGCAGTACTTC.